These T cell receptor beta chains were read from a single sample in a study of OX40 agonist ivuxolimab in advanced cancers. Produced via immunoSEQ multiplex PCR; TCRdb's table is partial and in-frame only. The sample yields 100,000 to 110,000 clones, around 93% seen once. The input for sequencing was CD4+ or CD8+ T cells sorted from blood, taken in a trial of the OX40 agonist ivuxolimab. Receptor source: an adult with an advanced solid tumor such as melanoma, head and neck, liver or kidney cancer. CDR3s include the opening cysteine and the closing phenylalanine or tryptophan. Each record gives: J gene, D gene, V gene, clone size, CDR3 DNA, CDR3 protein. D genes are given only for firm matches. Size tells how often a clone was seen (once, few, many) or the class of an expanded clone, and some rows leave it out.

TRBJ1-1 NA TRBV18 NA TGTGCCAGCTCACCACTTGATTTGGCCCCTGAAGCTTTCTTT CASSPLDLAPEAFF
TRBJ2-5 TRBD2 TRBV7-2 NA TGTGCCAGCAGTCTAGCGGGAGGGCGGGAGACCCAGTACTTC CASSLAGGRETQYF
TRBJ2-7 TRBD2 TRBV6-5 NA TGTGCCAGCAGTCAAAGACTAGCGGGATTGCACTTC CASSQRLAGLHF
TRBJ2-1 NA TRBV11-3 once TGTGCCAGCAGCTTAGAAAGCGGAACGGGGGTTGAGCAGTTCTTC CASSLESGTGVEQFF
TRBJ1-2 NA TRBV28 NA TGTGCCAGCAGTTTAGGGGGGAACTATGGCTACACCTTC CASSLGGNYGYTF
TRBJ2-4 NA TRBV5-1 NA TGCGCCAGCAGCGCGGTAGGTGGGACCCAAGCCAAAAACATTCAGTACTTC CASSAVGGTQAKNIQYF
TRBJ2-5 NA TRBV5-1 NA TGCGCCAGCAGCTTTGGGGGTGCGGAGACCCAGTACTTC CASSFGGAETQYF
TRBJ2-1 NA TRBV28 NA TGTGCCAGCAGTCGTCGACCCAATGAGCAGTTCTTC CASSRRPNEQFF
TRBJ1-3 NA TRBV5-1 once TGCGCCAGCAGCTTGACCCTCGGAAACACCATATATTTT CASSLTLGNTIYF
TRBJ2-7 NA TRBV5-5 NA TGTGCCAGCAGCTTCCAGGGCCACGAGCAGTACTTC CASSFQGHEQYF
TRBJ2-1 TRBD2 TRBV28 NA TGTGCCAGCAGTTTAAGGGCTAGCGGGAGGTGGGGCAATGAGCAGTTCTTC CASSLRASGRWGNEQFF
TRBJ1-6 TRBD1 TRBV29-1 NA TGCAGCGTTGTCACAGGGGGCGGTAATTCACCCCTCCACTTT CSVVTGGGNSPLHF
TRBJ2-3 NA TRBV19 NA TGTGCCAGTAGTACCACAAATGGTCCAGATACGCAGTATTTT CASSTTNGPDTQYF
TRBJ2-3 NA TRBV18 NA TGTGCCAGCTCACCACCGGGGAGAAGTGCGAGCACAGATACGCAGTATTTT CASSPPGRSASTDTQYF
TRBJ1-3 NA TRBV7-3 NA TGTGCCAGCAGCTTAACGAGGGCAGGGAGCTCTGGAAACACCATATATTTT CASSLTRAGSSGNTIYF
TRBJ2-7 NA TRBV5-4 NA TGTGCCAGCAGCTTTTCTGGGTACGAGCAGTACTTC CASSFSGYEQYF
TRBJ1-5 NA TRBV4-3 NA TGCGCCAGCAGCCAAGACCTTTCAGGGTACAATCAGCCCCAGCATTTT CASSQDLSGYNQPQHF
TRBJ2-5 NA TRBV5-4 NA TGTGCCAGCAGCTTGCGGGGGCCGGGACAACAACAAGAGACCCAGTACTTC CASSLRGPGQQQETQYF
TRBJ2-1 NA TRBV11-3 NA TGTGCCAGCAGCTTAGAGGGGGCGATAAATGAGCAGTTCTTC CASSLEGAINEQFF
TRBJ2-5 NA TRBV7-9 few TGTGCCTCCTCTAGCGTCTTGGAGACCCAGTACTTC CASSSVLETQYF
TRBJ2-7 NA TRBV28 NA TGTGCCAGCGGCTCCTTCTACGAGCAGTACTTC CASGSFYEQYF
TRBJ1-1 NA TRBV10-1 NA TGCGCCAGGTACGAGGGTTTCACTGAAGCTTTCTTT CARYEGFTEAFF
TRBJ1-5 NA TRBV2 NA TGTGCCAGCAGTGCACGGACTACTTGGGCTCAGCCCCAGCATTTT CASSARTTWAQPQHF
TRBJ1-2 NA TRBV18 few TGTGCCAGCTCACCAACTTCCGACAGCTACACCTTC CASSPTSDSYTF
TRBJ2-2 TRBD2 TRBV28 few TGTGCCAGCGGATCCCGGGGGGCCGGGGAGCTGTTTTTT CASGSRGAGELFF
TRBJ1-4 NA TRBV4-3 NA TGCGCCAGCAGCCGAAGTTCGACAGGACGGAATGAAAAACTGTTTTTT CASSRSSTGRNEKLFF
TRBJ1-5 NA TRBV21-1 NA TGTGCCAGCAGCAAATTCGGGACCGAGGGGCAGCCCCAGCATTTT CASSKFGTEGQPQHF
TRBJ2-1 TRBD1 TRBV5-1 NA TGCGCCAGCAGCTTGAGGACAGGGGGCTCTAATGAGCAGTTCTTC CASSLRTGGSNEQFF
TRBJ1-5 TRBD1 TRBV7-2 NA TGTGCCAGCAGCTTATATTCAGGGGGGGAGCAGCCCCAGCATTTT CASSLYSGGEQPQHF
TRBJ1-1 NA TRBV18 few TGTGCCAGCTCACCACCTGGAGGCACTGAAGCTTTCTTT CASSPPGGTEAFF
TRBJ2-3 TRBD1 TRBV7-2 NA TGTGCCAGCAGTAGACAGGGGTTTAAGCAGTATTTT CASSRQGFKQYF
TRBJ1-5 NA TRBV28 NA TGTGCCAGCGGCGTTAGCAATCAGCCCCAGCATTTT CASGVSNQPQHF
TRBJ2-2 TRBD2 TRBV27 NA TGTGCCAGCAGTTATTATGGCGGGAGTGGGAGCACCGGGGAGCTGTTTTTT CASSYYGGSGSTGELFF
TRBJ1-5 TRBD1 TRBV6-6 NA TGTGCCAGCAGCCCAGGGGGCGCGGATCAGCCCCAGCATTTT CASSPGGADQPQHF
TRBJ2-2 NA TRBV19 NA TGTGCCAGTACTCCCCCCGGGTGGGGAAGCACCGGGGAGCTGTTTTTT CASTPPGWGSTGELFF
TRBJ1-6 NA TRBV7-9 NA TGTGCCACGGATTCACCCCTCCACTTT CATDSPLHF
TRBJ2-1 NA TRBV11-3 NA TGTGCCAGCAGCCCGTCGGCAGGGTACAATGAGCAGTTCTTC CASSPSAGYNEQFF
TRBJ2-1 TRBD2 TRBV18 once TGTGCCAGCTCACTACCGACTAGCGGGAGAGACGGCCAGTTCTTC CASSLPTSGRDGQFF
TRBJ1-3 NA TRBV6-5 NA TGTGCCAGCAGTTACTCGGGGATTGGAAACACCATATATTTT CASSYSGIGNTIYF
TRBJ1-4 NA TRBV4-2 few TGTGCCAGCAGCCAAGGGTCCCTTGAAAAACTGTTTTTT CASSQGSLEKLFF
TRBJ1-5 NA TRBV4-1 once TGCGCCAGCAGCCAAGACAGGAATCAGCCCCAGCATTTT CASSQDRNQPQHF
TRBJ2-6 NA TRBV19 NA TGTGCCAGTGGCAGGATTGAATCTGGGGCCAACGTCCTGACTTTC CASGRIESGANVLTF
TRBJ2-7 TRBD2 TRBV7-8 NA TGTGCCAGCAGCTTAGAACTAGCGGGAACTTACGAGCAGTACTTC CASSLELAGTYEQYF
TRBJ1-2 NA TRBV28 once TGTGCCAGCAGCCTGGTCGGGGAGGGGGGCTATGGCTACACCTTC CASSLVGEGGYGYTF